This TCR beta chain stems from a study of blood T cells in healthy people across ages. Study results and caveats: Donor CMV status, an unknown factor, possibly confounded changes in expanded clonotypes. Higher diversity and more naive CD4+ cells were features of long-lived donors, compared to aged donors.

Trimming removed 5 bases at V and 0 bases at J, with 8 bases between. Germline V gene lookup returns CDR1 SNHLY and CDR2 FYNNEI. The CDR3 loop spans 14 amino acids. With respect to this clonotype: The antigen is undetermined.

PCR was performed a second time for about 7 to 12 cycles using a sample-barcoded 5' primer and a J-beta primer mix. A template-switch adaptor that had 12 random nucleotides put a tag on each cDNA molecule. TCRdb redid the calling of the 5' RACE reads with MiXCR, one entry per CDR3 protein. The sample contains about 1,400,000 distinct CDR3 sequences, almost 60% of which appear only once. The genes are TRBV2 and TRBJ2-4, with D uncertain. The source is a young man in good health. Sequenced: blood. The CDR3 DNA is TGTGCCAGCAGTTACACCGTAGCCAAAAACATTCAGTACTTC. The encoded protein is CASSYTVAKNIQYF.